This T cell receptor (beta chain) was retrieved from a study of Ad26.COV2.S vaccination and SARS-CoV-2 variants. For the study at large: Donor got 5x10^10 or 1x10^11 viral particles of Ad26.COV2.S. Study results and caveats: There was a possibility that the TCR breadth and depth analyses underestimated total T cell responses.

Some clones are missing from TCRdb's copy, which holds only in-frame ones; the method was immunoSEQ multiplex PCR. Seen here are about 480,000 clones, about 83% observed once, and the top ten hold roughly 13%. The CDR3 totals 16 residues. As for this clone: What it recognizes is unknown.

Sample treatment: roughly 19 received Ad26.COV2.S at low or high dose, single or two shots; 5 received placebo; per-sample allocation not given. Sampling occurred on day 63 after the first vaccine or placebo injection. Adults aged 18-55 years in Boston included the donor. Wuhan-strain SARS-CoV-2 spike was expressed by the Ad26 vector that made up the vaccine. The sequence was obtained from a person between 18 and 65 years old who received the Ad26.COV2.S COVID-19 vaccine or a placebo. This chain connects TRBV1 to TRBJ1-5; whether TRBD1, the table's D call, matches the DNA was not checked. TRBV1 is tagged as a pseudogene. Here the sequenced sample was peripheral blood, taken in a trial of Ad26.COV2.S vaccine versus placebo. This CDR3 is CTSSQDMGQPVRPQHF. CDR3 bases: TGCACCAGCAGCCAAGATATGGGACAGCCTGTTCGGCCCCAGCATTTT.